This T cell receptor beta chain was identified during a study of read filtering for tumor transcriptome and immune sequencing. Study information: Mean patient age was around 66 years, range about 40 to 85; approximately 18 male, 11 to 15 female.

This clonotype was seen repeatedly, ten times or more. What it binds is unknown. The library was built from around 400 ng RNA with molecular barcoded adaptors for alpha/delta and beta/gamma chains. TCRdb re-analysed the reads in MiXCR, keeping a single row per CDR3 protein. In the table there are roughly 130,000 distinct CDR3 sequences, 10% to 15% of which are singletons. Whole-study results and caveats: Correlation between methods rose after single-read clonotypes were removed. Roughly 82% of IR-seq clonotypes had a single read, yet these held around 3.5% of reads.

Sequenced: a population of CD138-negative cells sorted from bone marrow. The source is a donor at least 40 years old with multiple myeloma.

CDR3 loop: CASSPTSGTGGAYEQYF. CDR3 DNA sequence: TGTGCCAGCTCGCCGACGTCCGGGACAGGGGGCGCCTACGAGCAGTACTTC. The chain combines TRBV18 with TRBJ2-7; 12 nucleotides match TRBD1. The CDR3 is 17 residues long. The V gene end was trimmed by 6 bases and the J gene end by 2 bases; junction bases not matched to a gene: 11. Germline CDR1 KGHSH, CDR2 LQKENI.